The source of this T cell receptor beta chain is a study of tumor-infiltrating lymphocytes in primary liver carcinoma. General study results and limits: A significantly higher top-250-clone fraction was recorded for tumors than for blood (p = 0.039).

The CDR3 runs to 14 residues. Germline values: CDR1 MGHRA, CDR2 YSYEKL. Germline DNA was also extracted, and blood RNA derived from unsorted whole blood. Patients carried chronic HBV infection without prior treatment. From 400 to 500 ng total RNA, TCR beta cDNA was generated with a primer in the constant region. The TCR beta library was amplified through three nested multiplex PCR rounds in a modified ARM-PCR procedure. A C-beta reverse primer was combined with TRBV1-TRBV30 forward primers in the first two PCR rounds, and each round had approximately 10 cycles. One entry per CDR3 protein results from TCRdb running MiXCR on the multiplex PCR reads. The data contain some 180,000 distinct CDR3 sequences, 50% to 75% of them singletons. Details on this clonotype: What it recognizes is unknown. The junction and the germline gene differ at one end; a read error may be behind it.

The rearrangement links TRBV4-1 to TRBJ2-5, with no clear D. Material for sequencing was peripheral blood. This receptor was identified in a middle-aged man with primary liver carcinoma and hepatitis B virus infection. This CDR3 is CASSQVDPPGTQYF. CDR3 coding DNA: TGCGCCAGTAGCCAGGTTGACCCTCCCGGGACCCAGTACTTC.